One and the same sample provided the 23 T cell receptor beta chains below, sequenced in a study of blood T cell repertoires in COVID-19. Only in-frame clones appear in the TCRdb table, and some are missing; sequencing was by immunoSEQ multiplex PCR. The sample contains 100,000 to 150,000 clones, about nine tenths of which appear only once. Sequencing input: peripheral blood. The receptors derive from a woman aged 70-85 years with COVID-19, enrolled during active disease.

DNA for the CDR3: TGTGCCAGCAGTCGTGGGACAAACCAAGAGACCCAGTACTTC. It is translated as CASSRGTNQETQYF. The gene calls are TRBV6-5 and TRBJ2-5; TRBD1 might be the D (6 bases). Deletions cut 5 bases from V and 0 bases from J, with 10 bases between. The CDR3 spans 14 residues. CDR1 MNHEY and CDR2 SVGAGI come from the germline V gene.

The J gene is TRBJ1-1, the V gene TRBV2, with D unclear. The CDR3 extends over 13 amino acids. V was pared by 1 base and J by 9 bases, with 12 bases between. CDR1 is SNHLY, CDR2 FYNNEI, per germline. Written as DNA, the CDR3 is TGTGCCAGCAGTGAAGATGTAGCGGGTAAAGCTTTCTTT. Amino acid sequence: CASSEDVAGKAFF.

This clone was counted a few times. This chain uses TRBV7-9 with TRBJ2-3, with a possible D match to TRBD2 (5 bases). The CDR3 consists of 12 residues. Germline CDR1 SEHNR, CDR2 FQNEAQ (reference sequence). V gave up 4 bases and J gave up 4 bases, with 6 bases separating them. This chain's CDR3 is CASSSGSDTQYF. The CDR3 DNA reads as TGTGCCAGCAGCTCGGGGTCAGATACGCAGTATTTT.

The chain has TRBV19 and TRBJ1-5; possible D gene TRBD1, 5 bases. This CDR3 is 15 amino acids long. Germline CDR1 LNHDA, CDR2 SQIVND (reference sequence). V lost 3 bases, J lost 3 bases, and 12 bases lay in between. CDR3 sequence (DNA): TGTGCCAGTAGTATCCAGGGTTTGGACAATCAGCCCCAGCATTTT. Translated: CASSIQGLDNQPQHF.

The rearrangement links TRBV4-1 to TRBJ2-3, with 7 bases fitting TRBD1. The length of the CDR3 is 14 residues. Germline loops: CDR1 MGHRA, CDR2 YSYEKL. V lost 4 bases, J lost 5 bases, and 6 bases stayed unmatched. The CDR3: CASSRDRVGDTQYF. The CDR3 region has the DNA TGCGCCAGCAGCCGCGACAGGGTGGGAGATACGCAGTATTTT.

Concerning this clone: One end of the junction varies from germline; a read error may be responsible. The V and J genes are TRBV6-6 and TRBJ1-3; TRBD1 might be the D (6 bases). The CDR3 extends over 15 amino acids. CDR1 and CDR2 (germline): MNHNY, SVGAGI (reference sequence). The CDR3 DNA reads as TGTGCCGGCAGATCACAGGGAAGTTATGGAAACACCATATATTTT. Translation: CAGRSQGSYGNTIYF.

In this sample, this clone turned up a few times. The chain uses TRBV15 and TRBJ1-2; 7 nucleotides align to TRBD1. Germline V gene sequence: CDR1 LNHNV, CDR2 YYDKDF (reference sequence). Trimming took 2 bases from V and 5 from J; bases not matched to a gene: 14. The CDR3 sequence is 17 residues long. The CDR3 is CATSRPSGTQGSYGYTF. The CDR3 DNA follows: TGTGCCACCAGCAGACCCTCCGGGACACAGGGGAGTTATGGCTACACCTTC.

The CDR3 loop reads CASSLSGVIGQGRLISSYNEQFF. CDR3 coding DNA: TGTGCCAGCAGCTTAAGCGGAGTAATTGGACAGGGCCGCCTTATTAGCTCCTACAATGAGCAGTTCTTC. The rearrangement joins TRBV7-3 to TRBJ2-1; 8 nucleotides match TRBD1. The CDR3 consists of 23 residues. Trimming removed 1 base from V and 0 bases from J; junction bases left unmatched: 23. The germline V gene has CDR1 SGHTA and CDR2 FQGTGA. Using reference TRBV7-3 and TRBJ2-1 for the parts outside the CDR3, the full variable domain is GAGVSQTPSNKVTEKGKYVELRCDPISGHTALYWYRQSLGQGPEFLIYFQGTGAADDSGLPNDRFFAVRPEGSVSTLKIQRTERGDSAVYLCASSLSGVIGQGRLISSYNEQFFGPGTRLTVL.

V and J are TRBV7-3 and TRBJ2-1; maybe TRBD1 (6 bases). The germline gives CDR1 SGHTA, CDR2 FQGTGA. Trimming cost V 5 bases and J 4 bases, with 15 bases left between them. This CDR3 contains 15 residues. The CDR3 DNA is TGTGCCAGCAGCAAGACGGGACAAGAATACAATGAGCAGTTCTTC. The encoded protein is CASSKTGQEYNEQFF.

The rearrangement links TRBV19 to TRBJ1-2; the D gene is possibly TRBD1 (5 bases). Germline assignment: CDR1 LNHDA and CDR2 SQIVND (reference sequence). Trimming shortened V by 1 base and J by 13 bases, and 16 bases separated the two germline ends. The CDR3 sequence is 13 residues long. This chain's CDR3 is CASSIGGGQWITF. CDR3 coding DNA: TGTGCCAGTAGTATAGGCGGCGGACAATGGATCACCTTC.

This chain links TRBV5-1 with TRBJ2-5; D not resolved. V was pared by 4 bases and J by 5 bases, with 15 bases between. CDR1 and CDR2 (germline): SGHRS, YFSETQ. This CDR3 is 14 amino acids long. CDR3 region: CASSPDPAGETQYF. CDR3 DNA: TGCGCCAGCAGCCCAGATCCCGCCGGGGAGACCCAGTACTTC.

The chain combines TRBV18 with TRBJ1-2; 8 nucleotides agree with TRBD1. With V trimmed by 2 bases and J by 8 bases, 4 bases remained unmatched. Germline CDR1 and CDR2: KGHSH and LQKENI. The CDR3 has 13 residues. Written as DNA, the CDR3 is TGTGCCAGCTCACCAAGACAGGGGAGCGGCTACACCTTC. Its translation is CASSPRQGSGYTF.

The rearrangement joins TRBV2 to TRBJ1-4; 7 bases fit TRBD1. Germline-derived CDR1 and CDR2 are SNHLY and FYNNEI. After removal of 6 bases from V and 4 bases from J, the junction contained 8 bases not matched to a gene. CDR3 length: 15 residues. CDR3 in amino acids: CASRGQSFINEKLFF. In nucleotides, the CDR3 is TGTGCCAGCAGGGGACAGAGCTTTATTAATGAAAAACTGTTTTTT.

DNA for the CDR3: TGTGCCAGCAGTCCGGGGACAGCTTTGCCCCTCCACTTT. The encoded protein is CASSPGTALPLHF. V is TRBV12-3 or TRBV12-4 and J is TRBJ1-6; 7 positions match TRBD1. This CDR3 has 13 residues. V gave up 5 bases and J gave up 13 bases; unmatched junction bases: 8.

The chain joins TRBV10-3 to TRBJ1-2, with TRBD1 identical over 7 bases. In germline, CDR1 is ENHRY, CDR2 SYGVKD. V was clipped by 4 bases and J by 6 bases; unmatched bases: 5. The CDR3 totals 13 residues. CDR3 amino acids: CAISVGQEDGYTF. In DNA, the CDR3 is TGTGCCATCAGTGTTGGACAGGAAGATGGCTACACCTTC.

The chain has TRBV19 and TRBJ2-2, with 8 positions matching TRBD1. Germline V gene sequence: CDR1 LNHDA, CDR2 SQIVND (reference sequence). The V and J ends lost 5 bases and 2 bases, in that order; junction bases with no gene match: 4. CDR3 length: 15 amino acids. In DNA, the CDR3 is TGTGCCAGTAGTGCGGGACAGGTCAACACCGGGGAGCTGTTTTTT. Translation gives CASSAGQVNTGELFF.

The rearrangement joins TRBV2 to TRBJ1-1; D is possibly TRBD1 (5 bases). CDR3 length: 14 residues. Germline lookup yields CDR1 SNHLY and CDR2 FYNNEI. V lost 4 bases to trimming and J lost 4 bases, with 13 bases between them. The CDR3 sequence is CASSVLGGGTEAFF. CDR3 nucleotide sequence: TGTGCCAGCAGTGTACTTGGCGGGGGCACTGAAGCTTTCTTT.

The chain couples TRBV7-3 to TRBJ2-7, with 9 bases aligning to TRBD1. V lost 3 bases and J lost 2; bases outside the gene matches: 5. The V gene's germline CDR1 is SGHTA and CDR2 FQGTGA. The CDR3 length is 15 residues. CDR3 nucleotide sequence: TGTGCCAGCAGCTTGGTCGGGACAGGGACCTACGAGCAGTACTTC. This gives the protein CASSLVGTGTYEQYF.

The chain combines TRBV5-6 with TRBJ2-2; 10 bases align to TRBD2. V lost 3 bases, J lost 3 bases, and 8 bases stayed unmatched. The CDR3 runs 17 residues. Germline values: CDR1 SGHDT, CDR2 YYEEEE. CDR3 loop: CASSYRTSGVHTGELFF. CDR3 nucleotide sequence: TGTGCCAGCAGCTATAGGACTAGCGGCGTGCACACCGGGGAGCTGTTTTTT.

The J gene is TRBJ2-7, the V gene TRBV4-2; 7 positions agree with TRBD1. V shed 4 bases and J 1 base; nucleotides not matched to a gene: 10. Germline values: CDR1 LGHNA, CDR2 YNFKEQ. CDR3 size: 16 residues. In nucleotides, the CDR3 is TGTGCCAGCAGCCGAGAGAGTGGGGGACAGTCCTACGAGCAGTACTTC. This sequence encodes CASSRESGGQSYEQYF.

V usage is TRBV5-1 and J usage is TRBJ2-1; 14 nucleotides match TRBD2. The V gene end was trimmed by 4 bases and the J gene end by 10 bases; junction bases not matched to a gene: 7. The CDR3 loop spans 15 amino acids. Germline-derived CDR1 and CDR2 are SGHRS and YFSETQ. The CDR3: CASSPGTSGGREQFF. The DNA for the CDR3 is TGCGCCAGCAGCCCCGGGACTAGCGGGGGTCGCGAGCAGTTCTTC.

The genes are TRBV7-9 and TRBJ1-4, with 9 bases aligning to TRBD1. Germline V gene data show CDR1 as SEHNR and CDR2 as FQNEAQ (reference sequence). After removal of 1 base from V and 6 bases from J, the junction contained 3 bases not matched to a gene. The CDR3 has 15 residues. The CDR3 nucleotides are TGTGCCAGCAGCTTAGAGGGACAGGGAGATGAAAAACTGTTTTTT. This sequence encodes CASSLEGQGDEKLFF.

The J gene is TRBJ1-1, the V gene TRBV7-9; unclear D gene. V was pared by 7 bases and J by 5 bases, with 17 bases between. From germline, CDR1 is SEHNR and CDR2 FQNEAQ (reference sequence). The CDR3 extends over 14 amino acids. Here the CDR3 DNA reads TGTGCCAGCAACCCCGGGTCGGAAGCGACTGAAGCTTTCTTT. Translating it yields CASNPGSEATEAFF.